Following are 19 T cell receptor beta chains from one sample sequenced in a study of T cell responses to AZD1222 COVID-19 vaccine. Repertoires were generated with immunoSEQ multiplex PCR, while TCRdb's copy carries only in-frame clones and drops some. This sample has approximately 120,000 clones, with around nine tenths found just once. The source material was peripheral blood, sampled on day 0 of AZD1222 vaccination. Receptors originate from an adult in good health.

The rearrangement links TRBV27 to TRBJ2-3; D gene ambiguous. The CDR3 sequence is 14 residues long. The V and J ends lost 3 bases and 4 bases respectively, with 11 bases between them. Germline CDR1 and CDR2: MNHEY and SMNVEV (reference sequence). In DNA, the CDR3 is TGTGCCAGCAGTTTTTTGCTAGGCTCAGATACGCAGTATTTT. It yields the protein CASSFLLGSDTQYF.

J is TRBJ1-1 and V is TRBV5-6; D not certain. Per the germline V gene, CDR1 is SGHDT and CDR2 is YYEEEE. CDR3 size: 15 residues. Trimming took off 2 bases at V and 2 bases at J, with 13 bases between the two ends. Here the CDR3 reads CASSFGSGSNTEAFF. The CDR3 DNA is TGTGCCAGCAGCTTCGGATCGGGGAGCAACACTGAAGCTTTCTTT.

The V gene is TRBV7-3, the J gene TRBJ2-3; TRBD1 might be the D (6 bases). Trimming cost V 3 bases and J 0 bases, with 10 bases left between them. The CDR3 has 15 residues. Germline CDR1 reads SGHTA; CDR2 reads FQGTGA. CDR3 region: CASSFAGASTDTQYF. The CDR3 nucleotides are TGTGCCAGCAGCTTCGCAGGGGCCAGCACAGATACGCAGTATTTT.

This rearrangement joins TRBV28 to TRBJ1-2; the match to TRBD1 covers 8 bases. CDR3 length: 14 amino acids. Germline V lookup: CDR1 MDHEN, CDR2 SYDVKM. V dropped 6 bases and J dropped 8; count of bases not matched to a gene: 11. The CDR3 protein is CASSRTGTGEGYTF. In nucleotides, the CDR3 is TGTGCCAGCAGCCGGACCGGGACAGGAGAGGGCTACACCTTC.

V and J are TRBV11-3 and TRBJ1-1; TRBD1 matches at 7 bases. The CDR3 consists of 14 residues. V shed 3 bases, J shed 5 bases, and the junction held 6 bases outside the gene matches. Germline assignment: CDR1 SGHNT and CDR2 YENEEA. The CDR3, as DNA: TGTGCCAGCAGCTTTAGACAGGGTCAAACTGAAGCTTTCTTT. Protein: CASSFRQGQTEAFF.

This chain uses TRBV12-3 or TRBV12-4 with TRBJ2-2, with D unresolved. The V gene lost 3 bases and the J gene lost 6 bases, with 2 bases spanning the gap. There are 11 residues in the CDR3. CDR3 amino acids: CASSFSGELFF. DNA of the CDR3: TGTGCCAGCAGTTTTTCCGGGGAGCTGTTTTTT.

J is TRBJ1-6 and V is TRBV5-4; the match to TRBD1 covers 7 bases. The CDR3 extends over 12 amino acids. CDR1 and CDR2 (germline): SGHNT, YYREEE (reference sequence). V trimming: 4 bases; J trimming: 13 bases; junction bases outside the gene matches: 5. The CDR3 here is CASSPEQGPLHF. CDR3 sequence (DNA): TGTGCCAGCAGCCCTGAACAGGGGCCCCTCCACTTT.

This clone was seen just once. The V and J genes are TRBV28 and TRBJ2-7, with TRBD2 as a possible D gene (5 bases). The CDR3 spans 11 residues. CDR1 is MDHEN and CDR2 is SYDVKM in the germline V gene. Trimming left V 6 bases short and J 6 bases short, with 9 bases between. In DNA form, the CDR3 reads TGTGCCAGCAGCCCCGCGGGCGAGCAGTACTTC. This sequence encodes CASSPAGEQYF.

The genes are TRBV7-2 and TRBJ2-1; D not resolved. Germline assignment: CDR1 SGHTA and CDR2 FQGNSA. The CDR3 runs 11 residues. V lost 2 bases to trimming and J lost 9 bases, with 5 bases between them. CDR3 coding DNA: TGTGCCAGCAGCTTAAATGTTGAGCAGTTCTTC. Translating gives CASSLNVEQFF. Variable domain in full (rest from reference TRBV7-2 and TRBJ2-1): GAGVSQSPSNKVTEKGKDVELRCDPISGHTALYWYRQSLGQGLEFLIYFQGNSAPDKSGLPSDRFSAERTGGSVSTLTIQRTQQEDSAVYLCASSLNVEQFFGPGTRLTVL.

V usage is TRBV7-9 and J usage is TRBJ1-2; 11 bases are a match to TRBD1. The CDR3 has 13 amino acids. Germline V gene data show CDR1 as SEHNR and CDR2 as FQNEAQ (reference sequence). V was pared by 4 bases and J by 8 bases, with 3 bases of the junction left unmatched. This CDR3 reads CASSSGQGVGYTF. CDR3 DNA sequence: TGTGCCAGCAGCTCGGGACAGGGGGTCGGCTACACCTTC.

The chain joins TRBV28 to TRBJ2-4; maybe TRBD2 (5 bases). Germline assignment: CDR1 MDHEN and CDR2 SYDVKM. The V end lost 2 bases, the J end lost 7 bases, and 9 bases lay between the germline ends. The CDR3 loop spans 13 amino acids. In DNA, the CDR3 is TGTGCCAGCAGTTTAGCGGGCCTGAACATTCAGTACTTC. The encoded protein is CASSLAGLNIQYF.

This chain uses TRBV2 with TRBJ2-5; TRBD2 matches 8 bases. V dropped 8 bases and J dropped 5; count of bases not matched to a gene: 4. CDR1 and CDR2 (germline): SNHLY, FYNNEI. The CDR3 contains 12 residues. The CDR3 here is CASVGGGETQYF. CDR3 nucleotide sequence: TGTGCCAGCGTAGGCGGGGGGGAGACCCAGTACTTC.

This clone has only a few counts. The chain combines TRBV18 with TRBJ1-6; tentatively, D is TRBD1 (5 bases). V lost 2 bases to trimming and J lost 11 bases, with 13 bases between them. The length of the CDR3 is 14 residues. The germline CDR1 and CDR2 sequences are KGHSH and LQKENI. DNA for the CDR3: TGTGCCAGCTCACCATCTGGGCAGGGAACACCCCTCCACTTT. This encodes CASSPSGQGTPLHF.

The rearrangement uses TRBV28 and TRBJ1-2; 7 positions match TRBD1. Germline V gene lookup returns CDR1 MDHEN and CDR2 SYDVKM. Germline trimming cut 4 bases from V and 0 bases from J; bases unmatched to any gene: 11. The CDR3 contains 17 residues. The CDR3 region has the DNA TGTGCCAGCAGTTCCCCGGGGAAGGGGGCGCCTAACTATGGCTACACCTTC. This sequence encodes CASSSPGKGAPNYGYTF.

The chain couples TRBV9 to TRBJ1-2; 7 bases agree with TRBD1. Germline assignment: CDR1 SGDLS and CDR2 YYNGEE. The junction had 4 bases not matched to a gene; V was cut back by 3 bases and J by 5 bases. The CDR3 consists of 13 residues. DNA for the CDR3: TGTGCCAGCAGCGCGGGACAGACTTATGGCTACACCTTC. Its protein is CASSAGQTYGYTF.

This clone was detected a few times. This chain joins TRBV28 and TRBJ1-6, with D maybe TRBD1 (6 bases). V shed 10 bases and J shed 7 bases, with 20 bases lying between them. The germline CDR1 and CDR2 sequences are MDHEN and SYDVKM. The CDR3 is 15 residues long. The DNA for the CDR3 is TGTGCCACCCGACCCTCACAGGGATCGAATTCACCCCTCCACTTT. Its protein product is CATRPSQGSNSPLHF. The full variable domain, rest sourced from reference TRBV28 and TRBJ1-6, is DVKVTQSSRYLVKRTGEKVFLECVQDMDHENMFWYRQDPGLGLRLIYFSYDVKMKEKGDIPEGYSVSREKKERFSLILESASTNQTSMYLCATRPSQGSNSPLHFGNGTRLTVT.

V and J are TRBV11-3 and TRBJ2-2, with 7 bases fitting TRBD1. The CDR3 is 14 amino acids. Germline V CDR1 and CDR2: SGHNT, YENEEA. Losses at the gene ends were 4 bases for V and 4 bases for J; bases not matched to a gene: 3. CDR3 sequence reads: CASSSSGGTGELFF. The CDR3 bases are TGTGCCAGCAGCTCTTCAGGGGGCACCGGGGAGCTGTTTTTT.

The chain recombines TRBV6-1 with TRBJ2-3; D is undetermined. Germline values: CDR1 MNHNS, CDR2 SASEGT. This CDR3 is 16 amino acids long. V was clipped by 2 bases and J by 1 base, with 13 bases between them. CDR3 sequence: CASSERATAGTDTQYF. CDR3 in DNA: TGTGCCAGCAGTGAAAGAGCCACGGCCGGCACAGATACGCAGTATTTT.

This chain connects TRBV19 to TRBJ1-5; the match to TRBD1 covers 7 bases. V shed 1 base, J shed 1 base, and the junction held 7 bases outside the gene matches. The germline CDR1 and CDR2 sequences are LNHDA and SQIVND (reference sequence). The CDR3 runs to 17 residues. The CDR3 bases are TGTGCCAGTAGTATAGGACAGGGAAGGTTAAGCAATCAGCCCCAGCATTTT. Translation gives CASSIGQGRLSNQPQHF.